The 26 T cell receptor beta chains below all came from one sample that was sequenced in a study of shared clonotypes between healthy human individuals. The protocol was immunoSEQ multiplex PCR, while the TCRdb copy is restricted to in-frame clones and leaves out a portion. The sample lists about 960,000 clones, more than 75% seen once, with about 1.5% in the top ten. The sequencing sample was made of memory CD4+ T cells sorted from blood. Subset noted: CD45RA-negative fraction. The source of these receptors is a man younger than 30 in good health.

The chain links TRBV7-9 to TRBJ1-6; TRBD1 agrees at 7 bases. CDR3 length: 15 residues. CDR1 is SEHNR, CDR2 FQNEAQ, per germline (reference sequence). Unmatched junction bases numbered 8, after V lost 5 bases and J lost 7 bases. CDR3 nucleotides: TGTGCCAGCAGCCCCCTGGACAGGAGGAATTCACCCCTCCACTTT. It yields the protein CASSPLDRRNSPLHF.

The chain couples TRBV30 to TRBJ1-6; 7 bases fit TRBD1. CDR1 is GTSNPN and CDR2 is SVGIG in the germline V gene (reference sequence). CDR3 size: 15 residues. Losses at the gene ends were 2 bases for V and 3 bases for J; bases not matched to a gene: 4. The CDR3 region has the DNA TGTGCCTGGAGTTCGGGACAGAGCTATAATTCACCCCTCCACTTT. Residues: CAWSSGQSYNSPLHF.

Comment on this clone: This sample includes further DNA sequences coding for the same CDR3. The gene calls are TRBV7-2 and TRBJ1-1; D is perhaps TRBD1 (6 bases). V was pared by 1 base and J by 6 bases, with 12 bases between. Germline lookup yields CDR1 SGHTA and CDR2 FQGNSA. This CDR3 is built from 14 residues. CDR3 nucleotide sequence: TGTGCCAGCAGCTTAGATCGGGGGGCGGCTGAAGCTTTCTTT. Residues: CASSLDRGAAEAFF.

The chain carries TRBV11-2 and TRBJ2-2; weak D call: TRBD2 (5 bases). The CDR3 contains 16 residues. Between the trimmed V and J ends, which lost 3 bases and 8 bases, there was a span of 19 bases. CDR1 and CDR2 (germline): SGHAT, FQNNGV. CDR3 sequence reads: CASSFLATTQAGELFF. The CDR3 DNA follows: TGTGCCAGCAGCTTTCTAGCCACTACGCAGGCTGGGGAGCTGTTTTTT.

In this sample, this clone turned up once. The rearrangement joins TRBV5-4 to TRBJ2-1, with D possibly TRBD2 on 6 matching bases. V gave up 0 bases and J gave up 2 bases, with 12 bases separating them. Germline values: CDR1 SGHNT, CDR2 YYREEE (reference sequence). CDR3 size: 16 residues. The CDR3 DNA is TGTGCCAGCAGCTTGGGGGCGGGACGCACCTACAATGAGCAGTTCTTC. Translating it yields CASSLGAGRTYNEQFF.

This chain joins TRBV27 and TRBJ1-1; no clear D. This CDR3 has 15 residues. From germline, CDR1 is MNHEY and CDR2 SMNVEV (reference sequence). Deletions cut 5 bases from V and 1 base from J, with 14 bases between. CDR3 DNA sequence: TGTGCCAGCAGTCCCTTATTCCGACAGAACACTGAAGCTTTCTTT. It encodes CASSPLFRQNTEAFF.

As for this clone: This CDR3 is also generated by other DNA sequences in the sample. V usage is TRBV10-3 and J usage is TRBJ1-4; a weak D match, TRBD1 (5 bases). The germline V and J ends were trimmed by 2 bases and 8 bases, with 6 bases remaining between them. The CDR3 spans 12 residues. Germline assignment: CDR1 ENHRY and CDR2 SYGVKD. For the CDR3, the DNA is TGTGCCATCAGTGAGCGGGGCGAAAAACTGTTTTTT. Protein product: CAISERGEKLFF.

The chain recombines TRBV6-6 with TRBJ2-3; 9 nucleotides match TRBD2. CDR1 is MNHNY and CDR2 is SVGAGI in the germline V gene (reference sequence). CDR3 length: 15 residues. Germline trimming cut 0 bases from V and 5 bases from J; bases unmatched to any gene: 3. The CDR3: CASSYSAGGGDTQYF. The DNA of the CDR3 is TGTGCCAGCAGTTACTCTGCGGGGGGGGGAGATACGCAGTATTTT.

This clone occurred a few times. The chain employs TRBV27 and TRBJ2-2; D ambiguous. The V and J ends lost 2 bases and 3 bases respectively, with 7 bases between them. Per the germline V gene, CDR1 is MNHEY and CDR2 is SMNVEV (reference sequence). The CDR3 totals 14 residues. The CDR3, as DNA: TGTGCCAGCAGTTTACGGCAGTACACCGGGGAGCTGTTTTTT. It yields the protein CASSLRQYTGELFF.

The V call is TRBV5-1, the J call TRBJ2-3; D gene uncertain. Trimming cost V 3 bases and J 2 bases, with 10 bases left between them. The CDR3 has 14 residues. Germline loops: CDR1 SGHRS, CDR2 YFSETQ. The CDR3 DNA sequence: TGCGCCAGCAGCTCGGGCGGATACACAGATACGCAGTATTTT. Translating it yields CASSSGGYTDTQYF.

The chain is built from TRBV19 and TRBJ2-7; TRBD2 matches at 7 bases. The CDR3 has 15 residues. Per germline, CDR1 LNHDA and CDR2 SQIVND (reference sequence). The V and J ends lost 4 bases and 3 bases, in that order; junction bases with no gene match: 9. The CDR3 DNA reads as TGTGCCAGTAGTACAAGCCGGGACTACTTCTACGAGCAGTACTTC. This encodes CASSTSRDYFYEQYF.

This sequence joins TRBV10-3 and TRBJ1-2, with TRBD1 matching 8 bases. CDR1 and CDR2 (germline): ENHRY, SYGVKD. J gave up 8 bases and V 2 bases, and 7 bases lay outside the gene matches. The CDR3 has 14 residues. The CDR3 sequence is CAISETGDRGGYTF. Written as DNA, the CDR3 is TGTGCCATCAGTGAGACGGGTGACAGGGGAGGCTACACCTTC.

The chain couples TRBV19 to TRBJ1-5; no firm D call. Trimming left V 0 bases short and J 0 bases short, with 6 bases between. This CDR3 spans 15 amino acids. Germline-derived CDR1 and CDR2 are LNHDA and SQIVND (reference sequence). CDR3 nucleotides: TGTGCCAGTAGTATAGAGGGTTATAGCAATCAGCCCCAGCATTTT. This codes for CASSIEGYSNQPQHF.

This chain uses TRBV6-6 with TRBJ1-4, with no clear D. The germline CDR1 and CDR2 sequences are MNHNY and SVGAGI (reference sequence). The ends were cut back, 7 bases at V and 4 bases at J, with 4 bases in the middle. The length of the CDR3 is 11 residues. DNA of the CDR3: TGTGCCAGCACCCTTAATGAAAAACTGTTTTTT. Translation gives CASTLNEKLFF.

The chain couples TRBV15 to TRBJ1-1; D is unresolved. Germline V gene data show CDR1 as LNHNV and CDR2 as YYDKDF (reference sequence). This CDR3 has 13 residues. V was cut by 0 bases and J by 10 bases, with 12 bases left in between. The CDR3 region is CATSRDSGWTAFF. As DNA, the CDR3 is TGTGCCACCAGCAGAGATTCCGGGTGGACAGCTTTCTTT. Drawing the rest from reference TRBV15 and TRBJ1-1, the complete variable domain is DAMVIQNPRYQVTQFGKPVTLSCSQTLNHNVMYWYQQKSSQAPKLLFHYYDKDFNNEADTPDNFQSRRPNTSFCFLDIRSPGLGDTAMYLCATSRDSGWTAFFGQGTRLTVV.

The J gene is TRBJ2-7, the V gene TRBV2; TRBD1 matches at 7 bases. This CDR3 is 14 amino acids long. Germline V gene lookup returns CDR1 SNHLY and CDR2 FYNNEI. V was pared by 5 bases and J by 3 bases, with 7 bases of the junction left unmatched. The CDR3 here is CASSTDRWGYEQYF. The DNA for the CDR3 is TGTGCCAGCAGTACGGACAGGTGGGGCTACGAGCAGTACTTC. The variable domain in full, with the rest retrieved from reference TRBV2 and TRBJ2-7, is EPEVTQTPSHQVTQMGQEVILRCVPISNHLYFYWYRQILGQKVEFLVSFYNNEISEKSEIFDDQFSVERPDGSNFTLKIRSTKLEDSAMYFCASSTDRWGYEQYFGPGTRLTVT.

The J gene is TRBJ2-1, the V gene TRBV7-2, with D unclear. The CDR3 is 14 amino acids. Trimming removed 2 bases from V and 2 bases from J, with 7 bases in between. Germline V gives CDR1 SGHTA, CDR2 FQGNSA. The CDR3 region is CASSLNSAYNEQFF. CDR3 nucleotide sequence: TGTGCCAGCAGCTTAAATTCGGCCTACAATGAGCAGTTCTTC.

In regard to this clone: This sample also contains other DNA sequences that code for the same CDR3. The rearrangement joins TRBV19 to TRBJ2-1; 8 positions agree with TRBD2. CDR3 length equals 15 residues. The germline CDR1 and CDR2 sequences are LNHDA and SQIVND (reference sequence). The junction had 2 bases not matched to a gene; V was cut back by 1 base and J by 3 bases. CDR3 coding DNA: TGTGCCAGTAGTATAGGAGCGGGGGTCTACAATGAGCAGTTCTTC. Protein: CASSIGAGVYNEQFF.

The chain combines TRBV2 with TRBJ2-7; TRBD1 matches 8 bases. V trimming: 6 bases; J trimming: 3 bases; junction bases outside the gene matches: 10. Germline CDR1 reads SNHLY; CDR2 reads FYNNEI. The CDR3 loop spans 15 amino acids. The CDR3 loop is CASSMEGTGGYEQYF. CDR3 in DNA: TGTGCCAGCAGCATGGAGGGGACAGGTGGCTACGAGCAGTACTTC.

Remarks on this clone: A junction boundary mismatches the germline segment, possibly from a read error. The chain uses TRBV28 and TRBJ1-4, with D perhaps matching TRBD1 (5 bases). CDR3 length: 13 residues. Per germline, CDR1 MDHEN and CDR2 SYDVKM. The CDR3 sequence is CASKRTILEKLFF. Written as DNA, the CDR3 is TGTGCGAGCAAAAGGACAATCTTAGAAAAACTGTTTTTT.

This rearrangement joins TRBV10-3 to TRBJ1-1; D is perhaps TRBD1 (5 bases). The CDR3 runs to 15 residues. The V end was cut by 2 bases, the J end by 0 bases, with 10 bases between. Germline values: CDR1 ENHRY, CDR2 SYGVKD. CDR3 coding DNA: TGTGCCATCAGTGAGGACAGACTCATGAACACTGAAGCTTTCTTT. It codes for CAISEDRLMNTEAFF.

CDR3 sequence (DNA): TGCGCCAGCAGTGAGTCCCGGACAGGGGGAAATTCACCCCTCCACTTT. It specifies CASSESRTGGNSPLHF. The rearrangement links TRBV10-1 to TRBJ1-6; TRBD1 matches 10 bases. Germline V CDR1 and CDR2: WNHNN, SYGVQD (reference sequence). This CDR3 region has 16 residues. The ends lost 0 bases at V and 7 bases at J; junction bases unmatched: 3.

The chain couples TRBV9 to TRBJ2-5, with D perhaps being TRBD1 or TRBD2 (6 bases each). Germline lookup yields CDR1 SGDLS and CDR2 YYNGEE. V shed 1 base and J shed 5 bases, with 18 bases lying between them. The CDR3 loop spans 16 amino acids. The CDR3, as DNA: TGTGCCAGCAGCGTAACTCAGGGGCTCGGGGGTGAGACCCAGTACTTC. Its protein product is CASSVTQGLGGETQYF. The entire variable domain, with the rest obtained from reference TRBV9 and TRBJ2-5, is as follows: DSGVTQTPKHLITATGQRVTLRCSPRSGDLSVYWYQQSLDQGLQFLIQYYNGEERAKGNILERFSAQQFPDLHSELNLSSLELGDSALYFCASSVTQGLGGETQYFGPGTRLLVL.

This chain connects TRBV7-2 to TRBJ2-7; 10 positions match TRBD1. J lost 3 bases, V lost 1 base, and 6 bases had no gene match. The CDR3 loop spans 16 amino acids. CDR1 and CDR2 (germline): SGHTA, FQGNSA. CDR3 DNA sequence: TGTGCCAGCAGCTTAGGGGACAGGGGTCATAACTACGAGCAGTACTTC. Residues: CASSLGDRGHNYEQYF.

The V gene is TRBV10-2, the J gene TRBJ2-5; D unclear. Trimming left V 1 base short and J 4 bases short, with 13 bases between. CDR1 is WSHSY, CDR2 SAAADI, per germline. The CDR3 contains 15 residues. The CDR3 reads CASSEFGGIGETQYF. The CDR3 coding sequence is TGCGCCAGCAGTGAGTTTGGTGGGATTGGAGAGACCCAGTACTTC.

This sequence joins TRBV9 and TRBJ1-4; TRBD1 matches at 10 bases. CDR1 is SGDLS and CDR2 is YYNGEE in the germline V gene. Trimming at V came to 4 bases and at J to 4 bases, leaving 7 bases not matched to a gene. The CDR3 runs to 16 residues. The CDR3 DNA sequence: TGTGCCAGCAGCCCTCGGACAGGGGGGAATAATGAAAAACTGTTTTTT. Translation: CASSPRTGGNNEKLFF.